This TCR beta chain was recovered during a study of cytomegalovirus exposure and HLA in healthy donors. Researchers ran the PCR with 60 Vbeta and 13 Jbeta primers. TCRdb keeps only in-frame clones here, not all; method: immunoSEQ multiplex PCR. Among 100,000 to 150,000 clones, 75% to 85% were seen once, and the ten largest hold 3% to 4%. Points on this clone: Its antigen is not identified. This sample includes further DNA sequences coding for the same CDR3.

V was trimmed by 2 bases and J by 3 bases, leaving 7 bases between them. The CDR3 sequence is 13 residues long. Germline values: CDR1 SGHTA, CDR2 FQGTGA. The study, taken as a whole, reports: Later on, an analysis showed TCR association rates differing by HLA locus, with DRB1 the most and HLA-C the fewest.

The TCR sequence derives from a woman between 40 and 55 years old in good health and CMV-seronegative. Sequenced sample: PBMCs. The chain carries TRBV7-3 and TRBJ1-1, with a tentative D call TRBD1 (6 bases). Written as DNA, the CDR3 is TGTGCCAGCAGCTTAGGGGGCGACACTGAAGCTTTCTTT. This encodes CASSLGGDTEAFF.